These T cell receptor beta chains were read from a single sample in a study of blood T cell repertoires in COVID-19. This table comes from immunoSEQ multiplex PCR, and its TCRdb copy is limited to in-frame clones, with some not included. The sample lists approximately 250,000 clones, roughly nine tenths occurring once. The source material was peripheral blood. These receptors all stem from a man in his forties with active or convalescent COVID-19. Each CDR3 is given with its conserved first and last residue. Each record gives: clone size, J gene, V gene, D gene, CDR3 protein, CDR3 DNA. The D gene is left open where the match is weak. The listing skips clone size in some rows; elsewhere it reads once, few, many or a size class.

clone_size: -
j_call: TRBJ2-1
v_call: TRBV30
d_call: TRBD1
cdr3_aa: CAWSWGQGPNEQFF
cdr3_nt: TGTGCCTGGAGTTGGGGACAGGGGCCAAATGAGCAGTTCTTC

clone_size: -
j_call: TRBJ1-6
v_call: TRBV10-3
d_call: TRBD1
cdr3_aa: CATRTGVTYNSPLHF
cdr3_nt: TGTGCCACCCGGACAGGGGTAACCTATAATTCACCCCTCCACTTT

clone_size: once
j_call: TRBJ1-1
v_call: TRBV11-2
d_call: TRBD1
cdr3_aa: CASRPPGTVYTEAFF
cdr3_nt: TGTGCCAGCAGACCTCCCGGGACAGTTTACACTGAAGCTTTCTTT

clone_size: -
j_call: TRBJ1-1
v_call: TRBV18
d_call: -
cdr3_aa: CASLSDANTEAFF
cdr3_nt: TGTGCCAGCTTGTCAGATGCGAACACTGAAGCTTTCTTT

clone_size: -
j_call: TRBJ2-3
v_call: TRBV20-1
d_call: TRBD2
cdr3_aa: CSASGGGAQYF
cdr3_nt: TGCAGTGCTAGCGGCGGGGGTGCGCAGTATTTT

clone_size: -
j_call: TRBJ1-2
v_call: TRBV29-1
d_call: TRBD1
cdr3_aa: CSVGQGYGYTF
cdr3_nt: TGCAGCGTTGGACAGGGCTATGGCTACACCTTC

clone_size: once
j_call: TRBJ1-3
v_call: TRBV5-1
d_call: -
cdr3_aa: CASSLESSGNTIYF
cdr3_nt: TGCGCCAGCAGCTTGGAGAGCTCTGGAAACACCATATATTTT

clone_size: many
j_call: TRBJ2-7
v_call: TRBV3-1/TRBV3-2
d_call: TRBD2
cdr3_aa: CASSLKTLAGDPYEQYF
cdr3_nt: TGTGCCAGCAGCCTAAAAACTCTAGCGGGGGACCCCTACGAGCAGTACTTC

clone_size: -
j_call: TRBJ2-3
v_call: TRBV19
d_call: TRBD2
cdr3_aa: CASSIAGESTDTQYF
cdr3_nt: TGTGCCAGTAGTATTGCGGGGGAGTCAACAGATACGCAGTATTTT

clone_size: -
j_call: TRBJ2-5
v_call: TRBV7-6
d_call: -
cdr3_aa: CASSFEAEGHQETQYF
cdr3_nt: TGTGCCAGCAGCTTTGAGGCGGAGGGTCACCAAGAGACCCAGTACTTC

clone_size: -
j_call: TRBJ1-3
v_call: TRBV5-6
d_call: -
cdr3_aa: CASSFGVSGNTIYF
cdr3_nt: TGTGCCAGCAGCTTCGGGGTCTCTGGAAACACCATATATTTT

clone_size: -
j_call: TRBJ1-4
v_call: TRBV4-2
d_call: -
cdr3_aa: CASSQARGAEKLFF
cdr3_nt: TGTGCCAGCAGCCAAGCCCGTGGGGCTGAAAAACTGTTTTTT

clone_size: -
j_call: TRBJ1-2
v_call: TRBV4-2
d_call: -
cdr3_aa: CASSQDHSQRYGYTF
cdr3_nt: TGTGCCAGCAGCCAAGATCACAGCCAGAGATATGGCTACACCTTC

clone_size: -
j_call: TRBJ2-7
v_call: TRBV10-1
d_call: TRBD1
cdr3_aa: CASSDETGVSYEQYF
cdr3_nt: TGCGCCAGCAGTGATGAGACAGGGGTCTCCTACGAGCAGTACTTC

clone_size: -
j_call: TRBJ2-2
v_call: TRBV7-3
d_call: TRBD1
cdr3_aa: CASSSTGPVNGELFF
cdr3_nt: TGTGCCAGCAGCTCGACAGGGCCGGTGAACGGGGAGCTGTTTTTT

clone_size: -
j_call: TRBJ1-5
v_call: TRBV18
d_call: -
cdr3_aa: CASSPPGGGLENNQPQHF
cdr3_nt: TGTGCCAGCTCACCACCCGGAGGAGGCCTAGAGAACAATCAGCCCCAGCATTTT

clone_size: -
j_call: TRBJ2-1
v_call: TRBV10-2
d_call: -
cdr3_aa: CASSETPNSVNEQFF
cdr3_nt: TGCGCCAGCAGTGAAACTCCGAATTCCGTCAATGAGCAGTTCTTC

clone_size: -
j_call: TRBJ2-2
v_call: TRBV24-1
d_call: -
cdr3_aa: CATSDHGDMVSGELFF
cdr3_nt: TGTGCCACCAGTGATCACGGGGACATGGTGTCCGGGGAGCTGTTTTTT

clone_size: -
j_call: TRBJ2-7
v_call: TRBV24-1
d_call: TRBD2
cdr3_aa: CATSERGGDYEQYF
cdr3_nt: TGTGCCACCAGTGAACGCGGGGGGGACTACGAGCAGTACTTC

clone_size: -
j_call: TRBJ1-3
v_call: TRBV28
d_call: -
cdr3_aa: CASSPPRRAGGNTIYF
cdr3_nt: TGTGCCAGCAGTCCCCCCCGGAGGGCTGGAGGAAACACCATATATTTT

clone_size: -
j_call: TRBJ2-3
v_call: TRBV7-3
d_call: -
cdr3_aa: CASSLEEMTDTQYF
cdr3_nt: TGTGCCAGCAGCTTAGAGGAGATGACAGATACGCAGTATTTT

clone_size: -
j_call: TRBJ1-4
v_call: TRBV6-2/TRBV6-3
d_call: -
cdr3_aa: CASSYGRVNEKLFF
cdr3_nt: TGTGCCAGCAGTTACGGGCGGGTTAATGAAAAACTGTTTTTT

clone_size: few
j_call: TRBJ2-1
v_call: TRBV5-6
d_call: TRBD2
cdr3_aa: CASSPPGLAANEQFF
cdr3_nt: TGTGCCAGCAGCCCCCCGGGACTAGCGGCCAATGAGCAGTTCTTC

clone_size: -
j_call: TRBJ1-2
v_call: TRBV19
d_call: TRBD1
cdr3_aa: CASSRTGMYGYTF
cdr3_nt: TGTGCCAGTAGTCGGACAGGGATGTATGGCTACACCTTC

clone_size: -
j_call: TRBJ2-1
v_call: TRBV5-4
d_call: TRBD2
cdr3_aa: CASSAGEGYNEQFF
cdr3_nt: TGTGCCAGCAGTGCGGGAGAAGGGTACAATGAGCAGTTCTTC

clone_size: -
j_call: TRBJ1-2
v_call: TRBV27
d_call: -
cdr3_aa: CASSPRAGEGYTF
cdr3_nt: TGTGCCAGCAGCCCGAGGGCAGGGGAGGGCTACACCTTC

clone_size: -
j_call: TRBJ1-3
v_call: TRBV18
d_call: -
cdr3_aa: CASSPLPGVGKDSGNTIYF
cdr3_nt: TGTGCCAGCTCACCCCTTCCCGGGGTGGGTAAAGACTCTGGAAACACCATATATTTT

clone_size: -
j_call: TRBJ1-3
v_call: TRBV13
d_call: -
cdr3_aa: CASSSRQVLSGNTIYF
cdr3_nt: TGTGCCAGCAGCTCCCGACAGGTACTCTCTGGAAACACCATATATTTT

clone_size: few
j_call: TRBJ1-6
v_call: TRBV7-9
d_call: TRBD1
cdr3_aa: CASSLGTTGGSPLHF
cdr3_nt: TGTGCCAGCAGCTTAGGGACGACAGGGGGCTCACCCCTCCACTTT

clone_size: -
j_call: TRBJ1-2
v_call: TRBV10-3
d_call: -
cdr3_aa: CAITHPVGVGYTF
cdr3_nt: TGTGCCATCACCCATCCGGTCGGTGTGGGCTACACCTTC

clone_size: -
j_call: TRBJ2-3
v_call: TRBV4-2
d_call: TRBD1
cdr3_aa: CASSRRQGESTDTQYF
cdr3_nt: TGTGCCAGCAGCCGAAGACAGGGAGAAAGCACAGATACGCAGTATTTT

clone_size: -
j_call: TRBJ1-6
v_call: TRBV6-1
d_call: -
cdr3_aa: CASSEAPGGASNSPLHF
cdr3_nt: TGTGCCAGCAGTGAGGCCCCTGGGGGGGCCAGTAATTCACCCCTCCACTTT

clone_size: once
j_call: TRBJ1-5
v_call: TRBV5-6
d_call: -
cdr3_aa: CASSYTGINEPQHF
cdr3_nt: TGTGCCAGCAGCTACACAGGGATTAATGAGCCCCAGCATTTT

clone_size: -
j_call: TRBJ2-7
v_call: TRBV5-6
d_call: -
cdr3_aa: CASSLALTRVREQYF
cdr3_nt: TGTGCCAGCAGCTTAGCCCTAACCAGGGTTCGCGAGCAGTACTTC

clone_size: -
j_call: TRBJ1-5
v_call: TRBV7-9
d_call: TRBD1
cdr3_aa: CASSSDRVSNQPQHF
cdr3_nt: TGTGCCAGCAGCTCGGACAGGGTTAGCAATCAGCCCCAGCATTTT

clone_size: -
j_call: TRBJ2-6
v_call: TRBV18
d_call: -
cdr3_aa: CASSPGEGSGANVLTF
cdr3_nt: TGTGCCAGCTCACCAGGAGAAGGCTCTGGGGCCAACGTCCTGACTTTC

clone_size: -
j_call: TRBJ2-5
v_call: TRBV18
d_call: -
cdr3_aa: CASSPTATETQYF
cdr3_nt: TGTGCCAGCTCACCCACAGCAACAGAGACCCAGTACTTC

clone_size: -
j_call: TRBJ1-2
v_call: TRBV15
d_call: -
cdr3_aa: CATSRTRVFIDYTF
cdr3_nt: TGTGCCACCAGCAGAACCCGGGTTTTTATTGACTACACCTTC

clone_size: once
j_call: TRBJ1-1
v_call: TRBV10-1
d_call: -
cdr3_aa: CASSESLGRGAEAFF
cdr3_nt: TGCGCCAGCAGTGAGTCGTTGGGACGGGGGGCTGAAGCTTTCTTT

clone_size: once
j_call: TRBJ2-5
v_call: TRBV9
d_call: TRBD1
cdr3_aa: CASSVVDRVSETQYF
cdr3_nt: TGTGCCAGCAGCGTAGTCGACAGGGTATCAGAGACCCAGTACTTC

clone_size: -
j_call: TRBJ2-7
v_call: TRBV11-2
d_call: -
cdr3_aa: CASSSLYLEGYEQYF
cdr3_nt: TGTGCCAGCAGCTCATTATATTTAGAGGGCTACGAGCAGTACTTC

clone_size: -
j_call: TRBJ2-3
v_call: TRBV25-1
d_call: -
cdr3_aa: CASSGVLDSSTDTQYF
cdr3_nt: TGTGCCAGCAGTGGGGTCCTAGACAGTAGCACAGATACGCAGTATTTT

clone_size: -
j_call: TRBJ2-6
v_call: TRBV7-6
d_call: -
cdr3_aa: CAINGGPGANVLTF
cdr3_nt: TGTGCCATAAATGGCGGGCCTGGGGCCAACGTCCTGACTTTC

clone_size: -
j_call: TRBJ1-2
v_call: TRBV11-1
d_call: TRBD1
cdr3_aa: CASSPDRLDYTF
cdr3_nt: TGTGCCAGCAGCCCGGACAGGCTGGACTACACCTTC

clone_size: -
j_call: TRBJ1-3
v_call: TRBV2
d_call: -
cdr3_aa: CASRKGQTTGNTIYF
cdr3_nt: TGTGCCAGCAGAAAGGGGCAGACAACTGGAAACACCATATATTTT

clone_size: -
j_call: TRBJ2-3
v_call: TRBV19
d_call: -
cdr3_aa: CASSPQDPYTDTQYF
cdr3_nt: TGTGCCAGTAGTCCACAGGATCCGTATACAGATACGCAGTATTTT

clone_size: -
j_call: TRBJ2-7
v_call: TRBV6-1
d_call: TRBD1
cdr3_aa: CASSEGQGSVYEQYF
cdr3_nt: TGTGCCAGCAGTGAAGGACAGGGTAGTGTCTACGAGCAGTACTTC

clone_size: once
j_call: TRBJ2-3
v_call: TRBV24-1
d_call: -
cdr3_aa: CATSDNFAGLSTDTQYF
cdr3_nt: TGTGCCACCAGTGATAACTTCGCAGGCCTGAGCACAGATACGCAGTATTTT

clone_size: -
j_call: TRBJ2-2
v_call: TRBV11-3
d_call: -
cdr3_aa: CASSLIRDTGELFF
cdr3_nt: TGTGCCAGCAGCTTAATCAGGGACACCGGGGAGCTGTTTTTT

clone_size: -
j_call: TRBJ2-7
v_call: TRBV6-5
d_call: -
cdr3_aa: CASTTTGQFYEQYF
cdr3_nt: TGTGCCAGCACAACCACAGGTCAATTTTACGAGCAGTACTTC

clone_size: few
j_call: TRBJ2-3
v_call: TRBV5-1
d_call: -
cdr3_aa: CASSLAQDTQYF
cdr3_nt: TGCGCCAGCTCATTGGCCCAGGATACGCAGTATTTT